Presented here are 20 T cell receptor beta chains from one specimen sequenced in a study of blood T cell repertoires in COVID-19 (dated by TCRdb to 2020 to 2022). Library construction relied on the immunoSEQ multiplex PCR assay. As stored in TCRdb, this immuneACCESS dataset retains in-frame rearrangements with V and J assigned. A fraction of the clones does not appear; measured against another copy, unresolved V genes explain less than half of the discrepancy, and the remainder lacks a known reason. The sample profile shows about 86,000 clones; roughly four fifths of them were found once. Approximately 1.2% of the sample is held by the ten biggest clonotypes. The sequenced sample consisted of peripheral blood. These receptors were collected from a woman of 80 years or more with acute or convalescent COVID-19.

This chain links TRBV12-3 or TRBV12-4 with TRBJ1-1; D is possibly TRBD1 (5 bases). V was shortened by 8 bases and J by 0 bases, with 10 bases between the two germline ends. The CDR3 consists of 13 residues. CDR3 in amino acids: CASGASMNTEAFF. CDR3 coding DNA: TGTGCCAGCGGGGCCAGCATGAACACTGAAGCTTTCTTT.

This chain uses TRBV4-1 with TRBJ2-7; 11 bases fit TRBD1. The CDR3 has 15 amino acids. The V and J ends lost 3 bases and 6 bases, in that order; junction bases with no gene match: 7. Germline assignment: CDR1 MGHRA and CDR2 YSYEKL. The CDR3 reads CASSQGFGTGGEQYF. The CDR3 region has the DNA TGCGCCAGCAGCCAGGGATTCGGGACAGGGGGCGAGCAGTACTTC.

The chain joins TRBV5-5 to TRBJ2-5, with 9 bases that match TRBD2. V trimming: 4 bases; J trimming: 0 bases; junction bases outside the gene matches: 10. Germline V CDR1 and CDR2: SGHKS, YYEKEE (reference sequence). The CDR3 is 17 amino acids. CDR3 protein: CASSRRFAGGNQETQYF. CDR3 in DNA: TGTGCCAGCAGCCGACGGTTTGCGGGGGGGAACCAAGAGACCCAGTACTTC.

The chain is built from TRBV10-2 and TRBJ1-3; 7 bases match TRBD1. The V segment lost 0 bases and the J segment 0 bases; nucleotides outside the gene matches: 5. Germline V gives CDR1 WSHSY, CDR2 SAAADI. The CDR3 spans 17 residues. DNA for the CDR3: TGCGCCAGCAGTGAGTCCTCGGGACAGAGCTCTGGAAACACCATATATTTT. It codes for CASSESSGQSSGNTIYF.

This clone was observed a few times. CDR3 coding DNA: TGTGCCAGCAGGGGAGTTGGTAACACTGAAGCTTTCTTT. Translation: CASRGVGNTEAFF. The gene calls are TRBV6-5 and TRBJ1-1; D remains unclear. Trimming cost V 6 bases and J 2 bases, with 10 bases left between them. The CDR3 totals 13 residues. From germline, CDR1 is MNHEY and CDR2 SVGAGI.

This clone was observed a few times. The chain combines TRBV28 with TRBJ1-2, with D perhaps matching TRBD1 (6 bases). V was shortened by 5 bases and J by 7 bases, with 17 bases between the two germline ends. Germline loops: CDR1 MDHEN, CDR2 SYDVKM. This CDR3 has 14 residues. The CDR3 DNA reads TGTGCCAGCAGTCGGGGGGGCTTGGAAGGTGGCTACACCTTC. It encodes CASSRGGLEGGYTF.

The chain links TRBV5-1 to TRBJ1-1, with 7 nucleotides matching TRBD1. Germline CDR1 SGHRS, CDR2 YFSETQ. After removal of 4 bases from V and 0 bases from J, the junction contained 6 bases not matched to a gene. The CDR3 spans 15 residues. Here the CDR3 DNA reads TGCGCCAGCAGCCCGGGACAGATCATGAACACTGAAGCTTTCTTT. Its translation: CASSPGQIMNTEAFF.

The V gene is TRBV10-3, the J gene TRBJ1-6; no clear D gene. Germline V CDR1 and CDR2: ENHRY, SYGVKD. V was pared by 4 bases and J by 5 bases, with 12 bases between. This CDR3 contains 15 residues. CDR3: CAISVEGAHNSPLHF. The CDR3 DNA follows: TGTGCCATCAGTGTGGAGGGCGCCCATAATTCACCCCTCCACTTT.

This sequence joins TRBV18 and TRBJ2-1; 10 bases are shared with TRBD2. The germline V gene has CDR1 KGHSH and CDR2 LQKENI. The CDR3 sequence is 16 residues long. V shed 3 bases and J 4 bases; nucleotides not matched to a gene: 6. CDR3 residues: CASSPSGLAFYNEQFF. In nucleotides, the CDR3 is TGTGCCAGCTCACCGTCGGGACTAGCGTTTTACAATGAGCAGTTCTTC.

The chain employs TRBV27 and TRBJ1-1; D unresolved. This CDR3 spans 15 amino acids. V was cut by 3 bases and J by 1 base, with 12 bases left in between. CDR1 is MNHEY and CDR2 is SMNVEV in the germline V gene (reference sequence). The CDR3 spells CASSFSTLGNTEAFF. The CDR3 DNA follows: TGTGCCAGCAGTTTTTCAACCCTCGGGAACACTGAAGCTTTCTTT.

The chain carries TRBV19 and TRBJ1-2; TRBD1 matches at 7 bases. The J segment lost 1 base and the V segment lost 9 bases, leaving 11 bases of the junction unmatched. CDR1 is LNHDA and CDR2 is SQIVND in the germline V gene (reference sequence). This CDR3 spans 15 amino acids. CDR3 amino acids: CASEVTGTSNYGYTF. CDR3 sequence (DNA): TGTGCCAGCGAAGTGACAGGGACCAGTAACTATGGCTACACCTTC.

This chain connects TRBV13 to TRBJ2-1; D is ambiguous. This CDR3 contains 14 residues. The V gene lost 3 bases and the J gene lost 0 bases, with 6 bases spanning the gap. The germline CDR1 and CDR2 sequences are PRHDT and FYEKMQ (reference sequence). The CDR3 nucleotides read TGTGCCAGCAGCTTTAGAGGCTCCTACAATGAGCAGTTCTTC. It is translated as CASSFRGSYNEQFF.

This clone has a single count. The chain employs TRBV12-3 or TRBV12-4 and TRBJ1-2; 8 bases align to TRBD1. CDR3 length: 13 amino acids. Trimming cost V 2 bases and J 4 bases; bases outside gene matches: 0. CDR3 region: CASSLQGAYGYTF. Here the CDR3 DNA reads TGTGCCAGCAGTTTACAGGGGGCCTATGGCTACACCTTC.

This chain joins TRBV10-3 and TRBJ2-5, with a possible D match to TRBD2 (5 bases). This CDR3 spans 13 amino acids. CDR1 is ENHRY and CDR2 is SYGVKD in the germline V gene. V shed 5 bases and J shed 2 bases, with 9 bases lying between them. CDR3 nucleotides: TGTGCCATCAGTCCGGGGTCTCAAGAGACCCAGTACTTC. As protein: CAISPGSQETQYF.

This sequence joins TRBV24-1 and TRBJ1-2, with 10 nucleotides matching TRBD1. The CDR3 has 13 amino acids. Germline CDR1 is KGHDR and CDR2 is SFDVKD. V lost 4 bases and J lost 7; bases outside the gene matches: 2. The CDR3 DNA follows: TGTGCCACCAGTGAGGGACAGGGGTTTGGCTACACCTTC. This gives the protein CATSEGQGFGYTF.

This chain connects TRBV7-3 to TRBJ2-3; D possibly corresponds to TRBD1 (6 bases). Trimming removed 5 bases from V and 6 bases from J, with 12 bases in between. CDR1 is SGHTA and CDR2 is FQGTGA in the germline V gene. The CDR3 totals 13 residues. The CDR3 here is CASSPTGSDTQYF. CDR3 coding DNA: TGTGCCAGCAGCCCCACAGGGTCGGATACGCAGTATTTT.

The chain is built from TRBV6-1 and TRBJ1-5, with 7 bases identical to TRBD1. Per the germline V gene, CDR1 is MNHNS and CDR2 is SASEGT. V shed 1 base and J 0 bases; nucleotides not matched to a gene: 9. This CDR3 has 18 residues. The CDR3 DNA follows: TGTGCCAGCAGTGAAGGGACAGGCGTCTTCTATAGCAATCAGCCCCAGCATTTT. Translation gives CASSEGTGVFYSNQPQHF.

On this clone: This specimen includes other DNA sequences encoding the same CDR3. The gene calls are TRBV5-1 and TRBJ2-3, with D possibly TRBD2 on 5 matching bases. Germline V gene data show CDR1 as SGHRS and CDR2 as YFSETQ. V was clipped by 3 bases and J by 0 bases, with 5 bases between them. The CDR3 extends over 13 amino acids. In DNA, the CDR3 is TGCGCCAGCAGCTCGGGAAGCACAGATACGCAGTATTTT. Translation gives CASSSGSTDTQYF.

This clone came up a few times. The V and J genes are TRBV28 and TRBJ1-2; 8 positions agree with TRBD1. J was trimmed by 1 base and V by 7 bases; bases with no gene match: 8. The CDR3 is 15 residues long. CDR1 and CDR2 from the germline V gene are MDHEN and SYDVKM. For the CDR3, the DNA is TGTGCCAGCACCGACGCAGGGGGCGTTAACTATGGCTACACCTTC. Translation: CASTDAGGVNYGYTF.

The chain employs TRBV6-5 and TRBJ1-2; 9 bases match TRBD1. Germline lookup yields CDR1 MNHEY and CDR2 SVGAGI. The CDR3 loop spans 15 amino acids. The V gene end was trimmed by 7 bases and the J gene end by 8 bases; junction bases not matched to a gene: 14. CDR3 amino acids: CASTSTPGQGRGYTF. In nucleotides, the CDR3 is TGTGCCAGCACCTCGACCCCGGGACAGGGTCGCGGCTACACCTTC.